The 5 T cell receptor beta chains listed next were all sequenced from one sample in a study of resident and recirculating memory T cells in vitiligo. The data were produced by immunoSEQ multiplex PCR, yet TCRdb's version contains in-frame clones alone and is incomplete. Of tens of thousands of clones listed, roughly 90% are singletons. Sequencing was done on a sample of blood. These receptors all come from a male donor with vitiligo.

This chain uses TRBV20-1 with TRBJ2-1; no clear D gene. Germline assignment: CDR1 DFQATT and CDR2 SNEGSKA (reference sequence). The V and J ends lost 5 bases and 7 bases respectively, with 9 bases between them. The CDR3 loop spans 11 amino acids. Here the CDR3 reads CSAPLVNEQFF. Here the CDR3 DNA reads TGCAGTGCTCCCCTAGTGAATGAGCAGTTCTTC.

The V and J genes are TRBV6-6 and TRBJ1-4; 7 bases agree with TRBD1. This CDR3 has 13 amino acids. V trimming: 7 bases; J trimming: 7 bases; junction bases outside the gene matches: 6. The germline gives CDR1 MNHNY, CDR2 SVGAGI (reference sequence). The CDR3 loop reads CASKYRGREKLFF. The CDR3 nucleotides read TGTGCCAGCAAGTACAGGGGTCGTGAAAAACTGTTTTTT.

The chain recombines TRBV7-8 with TRBJ1-4; perhaps TRBD1 as D (6 bases). The CDR3 totals 18 residues. From germline, CDR1 is SGHVS and CDR2 FQNEAQ. Trimming took 1 base from V and 4 from J, leaving 19 bases between them. CDR3 sequence: CASSLVHSPGQLNEKLFF. The CDR3 DNA follows: TGTGCCAGCAGCTTAGTTCATAGTCCGGGACAACTTAATGAAAAACTGTTTTTT. The full variable domain, with the rest looked up from reference TRBV7-8 and TRBJ1-4, is GAGVSQSPRYKVAKRGQDVALRCDPISGHVSLFWYQQALGQGPEFLTYFQNEAQLDKSGLPSDRFFAERPEGSVSTLKIQRTQQEDSAVYLCASSLVHSPGQLNEKLFFGSGTQLSVL.

This clone has only one observation. V usage is TRBV5-1 and J usage is TRBJ2-5, with 11 bases identical to TRBD1. Looked up from germline, CDR1 is SGHRS and CDR2 is YFSETQ. The CDR3 covers 16 residues. V gave up 0 bases and J gave up 1 base; unmatched junction bases: 2. Here the CDR3 reads CASSLVGQGGQETQYF. The CDR3 DNA reads as TGCGCCAGCAGCTTGGTGGGACAGGGGGGCCAAGAGACCCAGTACTTC.

The chain is built from TRBV6-1 and TRBJ2-3, with a possible D match to TRBD1 (6 bases). CDR3 length equals 15 residues. V shed 6 bases and J shed 0 bases, with 13 bases lying between them. Germline CDR1 MNHNS, CDR2 SASEGT. CDR3: CASRARGRSTDTQYF. In DNA, the CDR3 is TGTGCCAGCAGGGCCAGGGGAAGAAGCACAGATACGCAGTATTTT.